These 6 T cell receptor beta chains share one sample of origin, sequenced in a study of blood T cell repertoires in COVID-19 (dated by TCRdb to 2020 to 2022). The method was the immunoSEQ multiplex PCR assay. Here the immuneACCESS table is served through TCRdb, limited to in-frame sequences with V and J called. Missing clones are a known gap in these copies; in checked studies unresolved V genes cover under half, and the rest lacks a known reason. Within this sample are around 180,000 clones, with roughly 88% of them counted one time only. Together, the top ten hold around 9.8% of the sample. Sequenced: peripheral blood. The receptors here all came from an elderly woman with acute or convalescent COVID-19.

Regarding this clone: A much bigger clone sits one base away, suggesting this may be a read error. The genes are TRBV5-1 and TRBJ2-3; 7 bases match TRBD2. The CDR3 length is 13 residues. V lost 5 bases and J lost 1; bases outside the gene matches: 1. In germline, CDR1 is SGHRS, CDR2 YFSETQ. The CDR3 nucleotides read TGCGCCAGCAGACGGGAGGGCACAGATACGCAGTATTTT. It yields the protein CASRREGTDTQYF.

This clone has just one count. The chain combines TRBV27 with TRBJ1-2; the match to TRBD1 covers 8 bases. The CDR3 extends over 16 amino acids. CDR1 is MNHEY and CDR2 is SMNVEV in the germline V gene (reference sequence). V trimming: 2 bases; J trimming: 3 bases; junction bases outside the gene matches: 8. The CDR3 here is CASSLASGGMHYGYTF. The CDR3 DNA reads as TGTGCCAGCAGTTTAGCCTCAGGGGGCATGCACTATGGCTACACCTTC.

The rearrangement joins TRBV5-1 to TRBJ2-1; the match to TRBD1 covers 10 bases. The length of the CDR3 is 14 residues. V trimming: 6 bases; J trimming: 4 bases; junction bases outside the gene matches: 4. Germline CDR1 and CDR2: SGHRS and YFSETQ. Here the CDR3 reads CASKPGQGYNEQFF. For the CDR3, the DNA is TGCGCCAGCAAACCGGGACAGGGGTACAATGAGCAGTTCTTC.

V usage is TRBV11-2 and J usage is TRBJ2-1; weak D call: TRBD2 (6 bases). The V gene's germline CDR1 is SGHAT and CDR2 FQNNGV. This CDR3 spans 15 amino acids. Trimming stripped 5 bases from V and 5 bases from J, with 16 bases between. The CDR3 loop is CASSPGASAHNEQFF. DNA of the CDR3: TGTGCCAGCAGCCCCGGGGCTAGCGCCCACAATGAGCAGTTCTTC. Full variable domain (rest looked up from reference TRBV11-2 and TRBJ2-1): EAGVAQSPRYKIIEKRQSVAFWCNPISGHATLYWYQQILGQGPKLLIQFQNNGVVDDSQLPKDRFSAERLKGVDSTLKIQPAKLEDSAVYLCASSPGASAHNEQFFGPGTRLTVL.

The chain links TRBV11-2 to TRBJ2-4, with unresolved D. Germline V gene lookup returns CDR1 SGHAT and CDR2 FQNNGV. The CDR3 spans 12 residues. Between the trimmed V and J ends, which lost 2 bases and 9 bases, there was a span of 8 bases. The CDR3 region has the DNA TGTGCCAGCAGCTTAACTAATAGCATTCAGTACTTC. Translated, it gives CASSLTNSIQYF.

This chain connects TRBV12-5 to TRBJ1-4; tentative D call: TRBD1 (5 bases). V lost 3 bases and J 6 bases, leaving 17 bases between the germline ends. The CDR3 length is 16 residues. CDR1 is LGHNT and CDR2 is FRNRAP in the germline V gene. In nucleotides, the CDR3 is TGTGCTAGTGGTTTATTCGGACGACGGGGGTATGAAAAACTGTTTTTT. Residues: CASGLFGRRGYEKLFF.